This T cell receptor beta chain appears in the sequencing data of a study of blood T cell repertoires in COVID-19. CDR1 is SNHLY, CDR2 FYNNEI, per germline. CDR3 length: 15 amino acids. J gave up 6 bases and V 7 bases, and 10 bases lay outside the gene matches. How the authors handled the data: Amplified reference gene primers provided the basis for estimating nucleated cell counts. Assay: immunoSEQ multiplex PCR; the TCRdb copy retains only in-frame clones and omits some. V, J and clone size are those of that table, while D and trimming were read from the DNA. The table includes about 59,000 clones, 70% to 90% detected once.

The chain recombines TRBV2 with TRBJ1-1; 11 bases are shared with TRBD1. Sequenced input: peripheral blood. The TCR was taken from a man in his 60s with active or convalescent COVID-19. CDR3 DNA: TGTGCCAGCACCAAGCCGGGACAGGGGGTGGCTGAAGCTTTCTTT. It codes for CASTKPGQGVAEAFF.